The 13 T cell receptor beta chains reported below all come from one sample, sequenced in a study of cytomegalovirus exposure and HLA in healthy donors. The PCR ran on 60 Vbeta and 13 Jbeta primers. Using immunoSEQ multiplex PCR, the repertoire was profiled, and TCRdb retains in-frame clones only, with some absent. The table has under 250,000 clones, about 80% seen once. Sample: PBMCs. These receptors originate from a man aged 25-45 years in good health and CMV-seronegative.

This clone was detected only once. Written as DNA, the CDR3 is TGTGCCAGCAGCCAAGAACGGGGGGACACTGAAGCTTTCTTT. It is translated as CASSQERGDTEAFF. The J gene is TRBJ1-1, the V gene TRBV4-2, with D possibly being TRBD1 (5 bases). Germline V gene sequence: CDR1 LGHNA, CDR2 YNFKEQ. Trimming took off 0 bases at V and 3 bases at J, with 8 bases between the two ends. The CDR3 is 14 residues long.

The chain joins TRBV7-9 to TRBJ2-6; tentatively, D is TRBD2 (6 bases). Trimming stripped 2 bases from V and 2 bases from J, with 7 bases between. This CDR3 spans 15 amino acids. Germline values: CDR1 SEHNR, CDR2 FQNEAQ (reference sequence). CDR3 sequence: CASSLRRAGANVLTF. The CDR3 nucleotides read TGTGCCAGCAGCTTAAGGAGGGCTGGGGCCAACGTCCTGACTTTC.

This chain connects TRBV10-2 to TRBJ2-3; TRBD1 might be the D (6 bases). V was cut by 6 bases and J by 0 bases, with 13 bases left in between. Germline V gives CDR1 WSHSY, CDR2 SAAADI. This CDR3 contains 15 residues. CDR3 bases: TGCGCCAGCAGCTTAACAGGGATCAGCACAGATACGCAGTATTTT. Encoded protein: CASSLTGISTDTQYF.

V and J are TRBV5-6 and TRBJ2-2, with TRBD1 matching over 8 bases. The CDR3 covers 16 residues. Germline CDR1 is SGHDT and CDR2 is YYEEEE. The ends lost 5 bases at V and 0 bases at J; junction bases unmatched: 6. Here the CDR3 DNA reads TGTGCCAGCAGAGGAGAGGGACAGGCGAACACCGGGGAGCTGTTTTTT. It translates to CASRGEGQANTGELFF.

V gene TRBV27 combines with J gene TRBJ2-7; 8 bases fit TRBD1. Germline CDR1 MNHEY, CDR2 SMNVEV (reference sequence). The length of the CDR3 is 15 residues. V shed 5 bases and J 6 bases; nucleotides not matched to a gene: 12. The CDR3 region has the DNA TGTGCCAGCAGTCCGCGGACAGGGCGCGGATCCGAGCAGTACTTC. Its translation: CASSPRTGRGSEQYF.

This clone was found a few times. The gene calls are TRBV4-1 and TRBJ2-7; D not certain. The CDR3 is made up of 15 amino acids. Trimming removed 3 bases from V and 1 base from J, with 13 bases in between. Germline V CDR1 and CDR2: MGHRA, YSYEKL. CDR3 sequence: CASSHRFTDSYEQYF. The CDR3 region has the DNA TGCGCCAGCAGCCATCGCTTTACAGATTCCTACGAGCAGTACTTC.

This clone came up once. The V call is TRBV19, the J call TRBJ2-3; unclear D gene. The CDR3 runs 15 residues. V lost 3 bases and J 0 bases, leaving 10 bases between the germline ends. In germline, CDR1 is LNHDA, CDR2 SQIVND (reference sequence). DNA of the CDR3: TGTGCCAGTAGTATGGGCCTCCCCAGCACAGATACGCAGTATTTT. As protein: CASSMGLPSTDTQYF.

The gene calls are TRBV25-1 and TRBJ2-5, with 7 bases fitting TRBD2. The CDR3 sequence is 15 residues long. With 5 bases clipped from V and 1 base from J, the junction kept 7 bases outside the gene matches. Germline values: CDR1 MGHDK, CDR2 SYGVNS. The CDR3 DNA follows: TGTGCCAGCAGTCCAGCGGGGAACCTCCAAGAGACCCAGTACTTC. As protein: CASSPAGNLQETQYF. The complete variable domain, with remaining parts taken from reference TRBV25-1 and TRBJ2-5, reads EADIYQTPRYLVIGTGKKITLECSQTMGHDKMYWYQQDPGMELHLIHYSYGVNSTEKGDLSSESTVSRIRTEHFPLTLESARPSHTSQYLCASSPAGNLQETQYFGPGTRLLVL.

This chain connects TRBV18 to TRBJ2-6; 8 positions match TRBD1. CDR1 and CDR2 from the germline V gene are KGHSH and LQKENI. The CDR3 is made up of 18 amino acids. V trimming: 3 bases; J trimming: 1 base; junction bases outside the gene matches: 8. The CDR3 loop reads CASSPTGTGNSGANVLTF. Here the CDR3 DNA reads TGTGCCAGCTCACCCACCGGGACAGGCAATTCTGGGGCCAACGTCCTGACTTTC.

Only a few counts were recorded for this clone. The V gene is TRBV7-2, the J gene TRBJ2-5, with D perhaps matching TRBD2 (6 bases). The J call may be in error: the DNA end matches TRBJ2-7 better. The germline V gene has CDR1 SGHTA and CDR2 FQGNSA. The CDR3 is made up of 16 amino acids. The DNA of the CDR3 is TGTGCCAGCAGCCAAGGGACTTGGGGGTCCTCCTACGAGCAGTACTTC. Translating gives CASSQGTWGSSYEQYF.

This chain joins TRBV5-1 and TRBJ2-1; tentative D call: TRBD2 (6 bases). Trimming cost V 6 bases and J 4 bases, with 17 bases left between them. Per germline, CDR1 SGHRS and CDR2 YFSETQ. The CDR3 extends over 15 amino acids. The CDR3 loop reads CASNPDLAAYNEQFF. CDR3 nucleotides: TGCGCCAGCAATCCCGACTTAGCGGCTTACAATGAGCAGTTCTTC.

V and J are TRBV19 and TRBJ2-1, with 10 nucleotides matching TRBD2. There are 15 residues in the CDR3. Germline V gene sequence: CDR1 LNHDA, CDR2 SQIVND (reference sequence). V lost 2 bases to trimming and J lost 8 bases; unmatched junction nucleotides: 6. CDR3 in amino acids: CASSIFSGRKYEQFF. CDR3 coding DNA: TGTGCCAGTAGTATATTTAGCGGGAGGAAGTATGAGCAGTTCTTC.

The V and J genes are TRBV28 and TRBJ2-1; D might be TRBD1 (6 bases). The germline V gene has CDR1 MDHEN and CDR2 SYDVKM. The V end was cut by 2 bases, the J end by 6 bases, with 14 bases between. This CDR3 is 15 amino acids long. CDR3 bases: TGTGCCAGCAGTTTAACCAGGGGTAGGAGCAATGAGCAGTTCTTC. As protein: CASSLTRGRSNEQFF.